The T cell receptor beta chain described here comes from a study of identical twins (dated by TCRdb to the mid-2010s). For the wider study: The study deep-sequenced TCR alpha and beta repertoires from monozygotic twins, unrelated adults of various ages and cord blood to test whether fetal clonotypes persist. To rule out contamination, replicate twin experiments were performed at different times with different library preparation protocols.

What the authors observed across the whole study: Zero-insertion analyses could be partly confounded by invariant T cells such as MAIT and iNKT, though diverse VJ usage argued against such confounding for most clonotypes. The excess sharing between twins in beta out-of-frame sequences was weaker because fewer shared sequences reduced the signal-to-noise ratio. Compared with coincidental sharing between unrelated individuals, out-of-frame TCR alpha sequences shared between twins had an excess of sequences with low generation probability. Fewer insertions were carried by abundant cord blood beta clonotypes, a similar but weaker trend appeared in young adult naive repertoires, and no such trend appeared in memory repertoires. Because the same donors could not be followed over many years, conclusions were based on cross-sectional statistical analysis. Recombination models systematically underestimated out-of-frame TCR alpha sharing in monozygotic twins but agreed with sharing between unrelated individuals.

Libraries were built with 5' RACE. The reads were generated on an Illumina HiSeq 2000. A universal primer binding site was added through template switching, and the final cDNA carried a unique molecular identifier so that TCR cDNA molecules could be counted accurately. First-strand cDNA for TCR alpha and beta chains was synthesized from specific primers in the conserved constant-segment region. Each cDNA library was double barcoded, with a SMART-Mk sample barcode plus Illumina barcodes, to control for contamination. TruSeq adapter sequences along with Illumina sample barcodes were introduced in two successive PCR steps. The Illumina HiSeq platform was used with custom primers to sequence TCR alpha and beta cDNA libraries. The study's processing was this. Unique molecular identifiers were extracted from raw reads with MiGEC, and CDR3 positions were determined with MiXCR. For each individual, recombination models were inferred using an EM algorithm with the repgenHMM and IGoR tools. The tcR package in R was used for shared clonotype analysis, with sharing normalized by the product of cloneset sizes. Out-of-frame nonproductive sequences were analyzed to study raw recombination free of thymic and clonal selection effects. TCRdb reanalyzed the raw reads on its own, using fastp at Q25 for trimming and MiXCR for clone calling, and kept in-frame beta chains. Under each unique CDR3 protein, matching rows form one entry showing the most common genes and DNA. These V and J calls rely on TCRdb rather than the paper's analysis. This sample gives about 500,000 distinct CDR3 sequences in total; roughly 13% of them show up just once. Clones ranked in the top ten supply about 0.97% of the sample.

This clonotype was detected only a few times. Its antigen is not yet known. Per-base qualities were not stored, and no clone one base away is much larger. Every donor was a healthy Caucasian. The twin cohort comprised three pairs of female monozygotic twins, all aged roughly 18 to 29 years. CD4+ and CD8+ T cell populations were isolated with positive isolation kits from Invitrogen. A further study also used this sample, focusing on yellow fever vaccine responses in identical twins. The second paper further reports: According to the authors, in identical twins the way T cells responded to vaccination appeared partly convergent and partly personalized. In identical twins, the study followed T cell clones that responded to the vaccine with precision.

Sequencing was carried out using CD4+ T cells sorted from blood. The sequence came from a woman younger than 35 in good health.

In nucleotides, the sequence is TGTGCCAGCAGCTTTACACAGGGGAACACTGAAGCTTTCTTT. It translates as CASSFTQGNTEAFF. The V gene is TRBV5-5 and the J gene is TRBJ1-1, with TRBD1 tentatively as D gene (6 bases match). CDR1 and CDR2 were assigned from the germline V gene (reference sequence) as SGHKS and YYEKEE. The junction shows trimming of 2 bases on V and 1 base on J, plus 9 bases between the germline ends. The CDR3 spans 14 residues, from the cysteine through the phenylalanine. Just CDR3 DNA is preserved here, 42 bases in frame from base 1.